The entry that follows covers one T cell receptor beta chain sequence. Its specificity is unknown. Healthy individuals who donated bone marrow served as the donors. This specimen comes from a study of cytomegalovirus exposure and HLA in healthy donors. Study-level findings and limits: Earlier results showed most TCR beta V segments being productive about 87% or about 30% of the time.

PCR involved 60 Vbeta and 13 Jbeta primers. TCRdb's copy holds only in-frame clones and misses some; the assay was immunoSEQ multiplex PCR. Of some 130,000 clones listed, roughly four fifths are singletons. The germline gives CDR1 MNHEY, CDR2 SMNVEV (reference sequence). The length of the CDR3 is 12 residues. V was clipped by 6 bases and J by 7 bases, with 13 bases between them. The rearrangement uses TRBV27 and TRBJ2-7; D may be TRBD2 (6 bases). Sequencing was carried out using PBMCs. The clonotype was recovered from a girl aged 2 to 10 in good health and CMV-seronegative. The DNA of the CDR3 is TGTGCCAGCAGAACCGGGAGCCGGGAGCAGTACTTC. This encodes CASRTGSREQYF.